The rows below give T cell receptor beta chains drawn from one sample of a study of T cells in Graves' hyperthyroidism and ophthalmopathy. MiXCR, applied by TCRdb to the multiplex PCR reads, yields one record per CDR3 protein. The table shows over 450,000 distinct CDR3 sequences, with around 14% occurring only once. Sequencing input: blood. Receptors were obtained from a woman aged 18-29 years with Graves' hyperthyroidism. Each CDR3 is given without its conserved first and last residue. Fields, in order: V gene, clone size, J gene, CDR3 protein. Size is omitted from some rows. Given values are once, few, many or a class for expanded clones.

TRBV12-3/TRBV12-4	-	TRBJ1-6	GSNPQGRGYNSPLR
TRBV7-2	many	TRBJ2-5	ASSLRTQETQY
TRBV10-3	few	TRBJ2-3	AISLAGPHTDTQY
TRBV19	many	TRBJ2-7	ASRKLAGSSYEQY
TRBV9	-	TRBJ2-1	ASTEASDYNEQF
TRBV24-1	many	TRBJ2-3	ATSDLERMDTQY
TRBV4-2	few	TRBJ1-2	ASSQDPGTDYT
TRBV3-1	once	TRBJ2-5	ANSQEPGGETQY
TRBV19	few	TRBJ2-2	ASSTGRLAGFSGELF
TRBV7-3	-	TRBJ1-1	ASNAGGKVNTEAF
TRBV20-1	many	TRBJ2-7	SAFGTRNEQY
TRBV6-2/TRBV6-3	few	TRBJ2-1	ASSAEAGRDNEQF
TRBV5-1	many	TRBJ1-1	ASSSQRTNTEAF
TRBV9	many	TRBJ2-1	ASSVASGGAGNEQF
TRBV6-2/TRBV6-3	few	TRBJ2-1	ASSYNPNEQF
TRBV20-1	many	TRBJ2-2	SARVPGKNTGELF
TRBV7-3	few	TRBJ2-7	ASSTGLAGESEQY
TRBV7-9	-	TRBJ2-3	ASSLEGFSSTDTQY
TRBV14	few	TRBJ2-1	ASSQEVRDEQF
TRBV10-1	-	TRBJ1-5	ASSVGEQPQH
TRBV20-1	many	TRBJ2-1	SASGYGSSSYNEQF
TRBV9	many	TRBJ2-3	ASSVAGTGRHSQY
TRBV7-3	few	TRBJ2-3	ASSTSGSLGTDTQY
TRBV20-1	few	TRBJ1-1	SARRRMNTEAF
TRBV10-2	many	TRBJ2-2	ASSVTSGNTGELF
TRBV20-1	few	TRBJ1-1	SARGDRDAF
TRBV27	-	TRBJ2-2	ASSLFPYPRDGVTGELF
TRBV11-2	many	TRBJ2-2	ASSQPGQPTGELF
TRBV12-5	-	TRBJ1-4	ASGLRGGRRIEKLF
TRBV20-1	-	TRBJ2-7	SATRLAGEKDEQY
TRBV11-2	few	TRBJ2-3	ASSLTYTQY
TRBV30	many	TRBJ2-5	AWSRDRDQETQY
TRBV7-9	few	TRBJ1-1	ASSLGYLYAEAF
TRBV20-1	-	TRBJ2-5	SARSGEGSETQY
TRBV9	many	TRBJ1-5	ASSVTPNQPQH
TRBV9	few	TRBJ2-3	ASSVDDGGSTDTQY
TRBV7-2	many	TRBJ1-3	ASSLVERRGLNTIY
TRBV3-1	many	TRBJ2-3	ASSQVPDGVDTQY
TRBV2	many	TRBJ1-4	ASITGGATNEKLF
TRBV20-1	many	TRBJ1-4	SAARGRNEKLF
TRBV24-1	few	TRBJ1-1	ATTDLGTEAF